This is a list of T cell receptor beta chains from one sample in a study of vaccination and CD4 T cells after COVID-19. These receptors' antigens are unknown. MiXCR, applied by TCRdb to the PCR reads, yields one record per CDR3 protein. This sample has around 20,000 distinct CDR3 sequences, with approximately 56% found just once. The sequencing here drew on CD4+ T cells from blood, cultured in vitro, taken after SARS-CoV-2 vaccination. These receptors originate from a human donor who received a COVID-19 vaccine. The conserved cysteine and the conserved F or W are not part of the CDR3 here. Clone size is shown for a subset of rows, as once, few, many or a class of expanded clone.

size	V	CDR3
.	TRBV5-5	ASSLQTATNEKLF
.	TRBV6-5	ASSYKEYNEQF
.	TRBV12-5	ASGLVPRGLDQPQH
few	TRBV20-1	SAPLAGTTQYEQY
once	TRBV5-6	ASSLDRLSGEQF
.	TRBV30	AWSVQYGGVLTGELF
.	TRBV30	AWRDSMNTEAF
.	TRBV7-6	ASSLEGQGGFSAKNEQF
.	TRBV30	AWSPGTSAHTQY
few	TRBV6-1	ASSRGIGLAAGKTQY
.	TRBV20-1	SARGNRGGTEAF
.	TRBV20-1	SARRVEAF
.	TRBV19	ASSIDTGAGEQF
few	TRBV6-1	ASSDFSSGNTIY
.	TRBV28	ASRRQGARNTEAF
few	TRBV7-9	ASSLVGRRNSPLH
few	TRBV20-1	SARGGGRGNTIY
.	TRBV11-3	ASSFLRQGSGYT
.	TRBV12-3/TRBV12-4	ASSLVSGRGPSDTQY
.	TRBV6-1	AIYRSLNTGELF
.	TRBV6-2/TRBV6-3	ASSPRLAKGNEQF
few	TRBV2	ASTVDRGGGYT
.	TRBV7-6	ASSRDTTLGQY
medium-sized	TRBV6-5	ASSYRGEGLGYT
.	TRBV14	ASSFERGHNEQF
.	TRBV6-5	ASSYSTVNTEAF
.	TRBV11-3	ASSLDRGGAAGELF
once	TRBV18	ASSPKPRGQSTDTQY
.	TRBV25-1	ASSEFIGYNSPLH
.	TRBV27	ASSTRLAGGQYRVYEQY
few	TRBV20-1	SASTGNNQPQH
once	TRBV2	ASSFAGGSYNEQF
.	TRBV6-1	ASSPKSHTWWETQY
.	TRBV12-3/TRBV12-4	ASGAGRGSPLH
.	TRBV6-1	ASSEGPPGIASNQPQH
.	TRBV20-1	SASPSDRATNYGYT
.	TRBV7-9	ASSLNRELGYT
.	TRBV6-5	ASSYGQGAKGDYEQY
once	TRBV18	ASSPTGVGTEAF
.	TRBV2	ASSLGTNTEAF
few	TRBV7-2	ASSLETRNTQY
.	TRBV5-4	ASSFRPSSYEQY
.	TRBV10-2	ASSGQGATASSYNEQF
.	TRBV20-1	SASLTGAYGYT
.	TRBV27	ASSLDTYLLQETQY